This passage covers 25 T cell receptor beta chains from one sample sequenced in a study of CXCR3-negative and CXCR3-positive naive CD8 T cells. Libraries were UMI-labeled 5' RACE TRB cDNA. TCRdb re-analyzed the 5' RACE reads; it lists each CDR3 protein once, without DNA. Its clone listing holds tens of thousands of distinct CDR3 sequences. The material sequenced was memory CD8+ T cells from blood. The receptor source for this set is a human donor in good health. Some clones in this sample may be carry-over from other donors' samples.

The chain carries TRBV7-6 and TRBJ2-7; TCRdb lists TRBD1, though no DNA is available to test this call. Germline CDR1 SGHVS, CDR2 FNYEAQ. The CDR3 has 13 residues. The chain's CDR3 is CASSLQGADEQYF. Supplemented by reference TRBV7-6 and TRBJ2-7, the full variable domain reads GAGVSQSPRYKVTKRGQDVALRCDPISGHVSLYWYRQALGQGPEFLTYFNYEAQQDKSGLPNDRFSAERPEGSISTLTIQRTEQRDSAMYRCASSLQGADEQYFGPGTRLTVT.

The chain uses TRBV6-2 or TRBV6-3 and TRBJ2-5; with no DNA, the TCRdb D assignment of TRBD2 cannot be verified. The CDR3 consists of 17 residues. The germline V gene has CDR1 MNHEY and CDR2 SVGEGT. CDR3 sequence reads: CASKGIAGGPGEETQYF.

The V call is TRBV12-3 or TRBV12-4, the J call TRBJ2-7; TCRdb proposes TRBD2, but this gene call is untestable without DNA. The CDR3 is 15 residues long. The CDR3 spells CASSRPAGNSYEQYF.

The chain links TRBV5-1 to TRBJ2-1; TCRdb's D gene call, TRBD2, goes unchecked for lack of DNA. This CDR3 has 14 residues. The germline gives CDR1 SGHRS, CDR2 YFSETQ. The CDR3 loop is CASSTAGAYNEQFF.

This clonotype registers medium-sized by frequency. This rearrangement joins TRBV4-3 to TRBJ2-1; the D call of TRBD1 rests on TCRdb alone, since no DNA is present to check it. The CDR3 sequence is 15 residues long. Germline values: CDR1 LGHNA, CDR2 YSLEER. This CDR3 is CASSQVQDKYNEQFF.

V is TRBV9 and J is TRBJ2-1; TCRdb's assignment of TRBD2 cannot be checked, as there is no DNA. This CDR3 has 15 residues. Germline values: CDR1 SGDLS, CDR2 YYNGEE. The CDR3 is CASSHLWGSGNEQFF. Together with reference TRBV9 and TRBJ2-1, the CDR3 gives the full variable domain: DSGVTQTPKHLITATGQRVTLRCSPRSGDLSVYWYQQSLDQGLQFLIQYYNGEERAKGNILERFSAQQFPDLHSELNLSSLELGDSALYFCASSHLWGSGNEQFFGPGTRLTVL.

V is TRBV20-1 and J is TRBJ2-5; there is no DNA to check the TCRdb D call of TRBD2. Germline V CDR1 and CDR2: DFQATT, SNEGSKA (reference sequence). This CDR3 is built from 17 residues. CDR3 sequence: CSAKRTRTSGGLETQYF.

This clonotype counts as medium-sized (0.01 to 0.1%) by frequency. The V and J genes are TRBV19 and TRBJ2-1. Germline CDR1 LNHDA, CDR2 SQIVND (reference sequence). The CDR3 runs to 13 residues. CDR3 amino acids: CASSIQYHNEQFF.

This CDR3 reads CSVVGTGGRNEQFF. This chain joins TRBV29-1 and TRBJ2-1; the TCRdb call, TRBD1, lacks DNA for checking. The CDR3 totals 14 residues. CDR1 and CDR2 from the germline V gene are SQVTM and ANQGSEA.

The gene calls are TRBV29-1 and TRBJ2-6. Germline V gene data show CDR1 as SQVTM and CDR2 as ANQGSEA. The CDR3 loop spans 14 amino acids. CDR3 sequence reads: CSVGMGFGANVLTF.

J is TRBJ1-1 and V is TRBV28. Germline CDR1 reads MDHEN; CDR2 reads SYDVKM. This CDR3 has 16 residues. The CDR3 here is CASSLALRQTKTEAFF.

The chain has TRBV4-3 and TRBJ2-7; TCRdb's D call, TRBD2, is unchecked because there is no DNA. Germline CDR1 reads LGHNA; CDR2 reads YSLEER. There are 15 residues in the CDR3. The CDR3 protein is CASSTRDSPTYEQYF.

This CDR3 reads CASSLGTVTSYNEQFF. This chain links TRBV13 with TRBJ2-1; TCRdb reports TRBD1, a call that lacks DNA to check it against. The germline gives CDR1 PRHDT, CDR2 FYEKMQ (reference sequence). The CDR3 runs 16 residues.

V usage is TRBV6-2 or TRBV6-3 and J usage is TRBJ2-5; TCRdb lists TRBD1, though no DNA is available to test this call. CDR3 length: 14 residues. Germline CDR1 and CDR2: MNHEY and SVGEGT. CDR3: CASSRGTEQETQYF.

This rearrangement joins TRBV12-3 or TRBV12-4 to TRBJ2-3; TCRdb returns TRBD2, unconfirmable since there is no DNA. CDR3 length equals 15 residues. The CDR3 reads CASSLASGGTDTQYF.

The chain recombines TRBV29-1 with TRBJ2-5; TCRdb picks TRBD1, but there is no DNA to check that call. CDR1 is SQVTM and CDR2 is ANQGSEA in the germline V gene. This CDR3 spans 15 amino acids. CDR3 residues: CSVETATGLIETQYF.

The V and J genes are TRBV12-3 or TRBV12-4 and TRBJ2-1; the TRBD2 assignment by TCRdb is unverifiable without DNA. The CDR3 is 15 residues long. The CDR3 loop reads CASSPLSGRFNEQFF.

The chain has TRBV6-2 or TRBV6-3 and TRBJ2-5; TCRdb selects TRBD1, and the lack of DNA leaves this call unchecked. The CDR3 is 14 residues long. Germline CDR1 and CDR2: MNHEY and SVGEGT. CDR3 sequence reads: CASSYPREKETQYF.

The genes are TRBV6-5 and TRBJ1-5; TCRdb picks TRBD1, but there is no DNA to check that call. Germline lookup yields CDR1 MNHEY and CDR2 SVGAGI. There are 14 residues in the CDR3. The CDR3: CASTSGGAGQPQHF.

The chain is built from TRBV6-5 and TRBJ2-5; checking the TCRdb D call of TRBD1 is not possible without DNA. The germline CDR1 and CDR2 sequences are MNHEY and SVGAGI. The CDR3 has 14 residues. CDR3 sequence: CASSFRGYQETQYF.

V gene TRBV25-1 combines with J gene TRBJ2-4; TCRdb names TRBD1, which stays unverified in the absence of DNA. Germline loops: CDR1 MGHDK, CDR2 SYGVNS. This CDR3 spans 15 amino acids. CDR3 sequence reads: CASSEDSPAKNIQYF.

The chain joins TRBV3-1 to TRBJ1-2. Germline values: CDR1 LGHDT, CDR2 YNNKEL (reference sequence). This CDR3 contains 16 residues. The CDR3 here is CASSQVMHHPNYGYTF.

This chain uses TRBV15 with TRBJ2-2; no DNA is available, so the TRBD1 call from TCRdb remains unchecked. Per the germline V gene, CDR1 is LNHNV and CDR2 is YYDKDF (reference sequence). The CDR3 length is 15 residues. The chain's CDR3 is CATSSVGGVPGELFF.

This chain joins TRBV11-3 and TRBJ2-7; TCRdb selects TRBD1, and the lack of DNA leaves this call unchecked. This CDR3 spans 13 amino acids. CDR1 and CDR2 (germline): SGHNT, YENEEA. CDR3: CASRDRSSYEQYF.

The V gene is TRBV7-9, the J gene TRBJ2-3. The length of the CDR3 is 15 residues. Germline CDR1 SEHNR, CDR2 FQNEAQ (reference sequence). The chain's CDR3 is CASSKTQQPTDTQYF.